The 14 T cell receptor beta chains reported below all come from one sample, sequenced in a study of PD-1 blockade in classical Hodgkin lymphoma. Assay: immunoSEQ multiplex PCR; the TCRdb copy retains only in-frame clones and omits some. Of 100,000 or so clones in the sample, approximately 90% were seen once. Time point given: cycle 4 day 1 (C4D1), after 6 weeks of nivolumab. In every patient, relapse followed autologous stem cell transplantation, while exposure to brentuximab vedotin differed. Material: peripheral blood mononuclear cells (PBMCs), obtained before the fourth cycle of nivolumab. The receptors stem from a human donor with classical Hodgkin lymphoma.

This clone has only one observation. The genes are TRBV7-2 and TRBJ2-3; no clear D. The ends were cut back, 2 bases at V and 0 bases at J, with 3 bases in the middle. The CDR3 runs to 13 residues. Per germline, CDR1 SGHTA and CDR2 FQGNSA. CDR3 in amino acids: CASSLLSTDTQYF. CDR3 in DNA: TGTGCCAGCAGCTTACTTAGCACAGATACGCAGTATTTT.

V is TRBV5-1 and J is TRBJ1-2; D gene unclear. V shed 0 bases and J shed 0 bases, with 6 bases lying between them. The CDR3 is made up of 14 amino acids. The germline V gene encodes CDR1 SGHRS and CDR2 YFSETQ. The CDR3 sequence: CASSLAGTNYGYTF. The DNA for the CDR3 is TGCGCCAGCAGCTTGGCGGGGACTAACTATGGCTACACCTTC.

The chain couples TRBV11-3 to TRBJ2-1; 9 nucleotides line up with TRBD2. Germline values: CDR1 SGHNT, CDR2 YENEEA. The trim removed 1 base at V and 2 bases at J, leaving 0 bases unmatched. The CDR3 contains 15 residues. The CDR3: CASSLGLAAYNEQFF. The CDR3 bases are TGTGCCAGCAGCTTAGGACTAGCGGCCTACAATGAGCAGTTCTTC.

The chain links TRBV29-1 to TRBJ2-1; 7 positions match TRBD2. The junction had 7 bases not matched to a gene; V was cut back by 7 bases and J by 13 bases. The CDR3 contains 10 residues. The germline V gene has CDR1 SQVTM and CDR2 ANQGSEA. DNA of the CDR3: TGCAGCGCTGTGACGACTAGCCAGTTCTTC. This codes for CSAVTTSQFF.

J is TRBJ1-2 and V is TRBV18; 9 positions agree with TRBD1. J lost 4 bases, V lost 6 bases, and 6 bases had no gene match. CDR1 KGHSH and CDR2 LQKENI come from the germline V gene. The CDR3 contains 14 residues. The CDR3 loop is CASSPGQGTYGYTF. For the CDR3, the DNA is TGTGCCAGCTCCCCAGGACAGGGGACCTATGGCTACACCTTC.

V usage is TRBV18 and J usage is TRBJ1-1; D unresolved. With 5 bases removed from V and 0 bases from J, the gap between germline ends came to 16 bases. The CDR3 has 16 residues. Per the germline V gene, CDR1 is KGHSH and CDR2 is LQKENI. The CDR3 DNA reads TGTGCCAGCTCAATCGACACTGGACGCATGAACACTGAAGCTTTCTTT. Its protein product is CASSIDTGRMNTEAFF.

The chain uses TRBV11-2 and TRBJ1-3, with no clear D. Between the trimmed V and J ends, which lost 4 bases and 3 bases, there was a span of 13 bases. The CDR3 spans 15 residues. The V gene's germline CDR1 is SGHAT and CDR2 FQNNGV. The CDR3 DNA is TGTGCCAGCAGCTCCACGGTTCTAAGTGGAAACACCATATATTTT. It is translated as CASSSTVLSGNTIYF.

The V gene is TRBV30, the J gene TRBJ1-1, with no clear D. This CDR3 region has 14 residues. V was trimmed by 1 base and J by 1 base, leaving 10 bases between them. Germline V lookup: CDR1 GTSNPN, CDR2 SVGIG (reference sequence). The CDR3 DNA reads TGTGCCTGGAGTGCAGTCGCGGGGAACACTGAAGCTTTCTTT. Its translation: CAWSAVAGNTEAFF.

The J gene is TRBJ1-1, the V gene TRBV6-1; no clear D gene. There are 12 residues in the CDR3. Between the trimmed V and J ends, which lost 6 bases and 10 bases, there was a span of 15 bases. CDR1 and CDR2 (germline): MNHNS, SASEGT. The CDR3 bases are TGTGCCAGCAGCGACATAATAATCGGAGCTTTCTTT. Translated, it gives CASSDIIIGAFF.

The chain is built from TRBV29-1 and TRBJ1-1; D uncertain. Per the germline V gene, CDR1 is SQVTM and CDR2 is ANQGSEA. This CDR3 region has 13 residues. The V end was cut by 6 bases, the J end by 0 bases, with 11 bases between. The CDR3 DNA is TGCAGCGTATTCACCTTCATGAACACTGAAGCTTTCTTT. Translation gives CSVFTFMNTEAFF. The full variable domain, completed using reference TRBV29-1 and TRBJ1-1, is SAVISQKPSRDICQRGTSLTIQCQVDSQVTMMFWYRQQPGQSLTLIATANQGSEATYESGFVIDKFPISRPNLTFSTLTVSNMSPEDSSIYLCSVFTFMNTEAFFGQGTRLTVV.

CDR3 protein: CAGKYEQYF. For the CDR3, the DNA is TGCGCCGGGAAGTACGAGCAGTACTTC. The rearrangement joins TRBV10-1 to TRBJ2-7, with no clear D. The V gene's germline CDR1 is WNHNN and CDR2 SYGVQD (reference sequence). The CDR3 sequence is 9 residues long. V dropped 11 bases and J dropped 4 bases, with 6 bases sitting between them.

This chain uses TRBV5-4 with TRBJ2-1; no clear D. Per germline, CDR1 SGHNT and CDR2 YYREEE (reference sequence). Trimming pared 0 bases from V and 4 bases from J, leaving 8 bases between. The length of the CDR3 is 14 residues. CDR3 sequence: CASSLVGFYNEQFF. The DNA for the CDR3 is TGTGCCAGCAGCTTGGTGGGCTTTTACAATGAGCAGTTCTTC.

This clone was observed a handful of times. The chain employs TRBV5-1 and TRBJ1-5; D not resolved. V lost 4 bases to trimming and J lost 0 bases, with 11 bases between them. This CDR3 comprises 15 residues. Looked up from germline, CDR1 is SGHRS and CDR2 is YFSETQ. Here the CDR3 reads CASSPGGVSNQPQHF. The CDR3 DNA reads as TGCGCCAGCAGCCCCGGCGGGGTTAGCAATCAGCCCCAGCATTTT.

The genes are TRBV11-3 and TRBJ2-7; D assignment may be TRBD1 or TRBD2 (5 bases each). This CDR3 region has 13 residues. Germline V gene lookup returns CDR1 SGHNT and CDR2 YENEEA. Deletions cut 0 bases from V and 6 bases from J, with 9 bases between. The CDR3 DNA sequence: TGTGCCAGCAGCTTAGATCACGGGACCGAGCAGTACTTC. Its protein is CASSLDHGTEQYF.